Here is one T cell receptor (beta chain) with its context. The CDR3 is made up of 14 amino acids. V was trimmed by 8 bases and J by 2 bases, leaving 15 bases between them. Germline V CDR1 and CDR2: SNHLY, FYNNEI. These data come from a study of blood T cell repertoires in COVID-19. Produced via immunoSEQ multiplex PCR; TCRdb's table is partial and in-frame only. This sample yields some 25,000 clones, of which 81% are seen a single time; about 53% belongs to the top ten. The rearrangement uses TRBV2 and TRBJ1-2, with no clear D. The sequence was obtained from a man aged 45-65 years with active or convalescent COVID-19. Source material: peripheral blood. CDR3 DNA sequence: TGTGCCAGCCCAGTCGCTAGGAAAAACTATGGCTACACCTTC. Its protein is CASPVARKNYGYTF.